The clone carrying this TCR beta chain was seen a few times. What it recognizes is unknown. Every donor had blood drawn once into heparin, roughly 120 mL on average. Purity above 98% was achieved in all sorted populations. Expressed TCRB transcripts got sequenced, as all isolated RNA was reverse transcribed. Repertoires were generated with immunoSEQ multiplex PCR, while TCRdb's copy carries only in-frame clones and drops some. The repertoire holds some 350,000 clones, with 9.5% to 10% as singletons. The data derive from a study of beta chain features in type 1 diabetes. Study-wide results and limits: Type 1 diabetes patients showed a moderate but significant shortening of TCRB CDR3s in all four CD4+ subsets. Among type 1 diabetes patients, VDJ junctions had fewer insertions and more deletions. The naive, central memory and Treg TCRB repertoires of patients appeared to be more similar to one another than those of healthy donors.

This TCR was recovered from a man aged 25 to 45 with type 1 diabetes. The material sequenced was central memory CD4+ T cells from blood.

The CDR3 bases are TGTGCCAGCAGCTTGGGGGTTAGCGGGAGTACGGGGACCGGGGAGCTGTTTTTT. This encodes CASSLGVSGSTGTGELFF. The V and J genes are TRBV5-4 and TRBJ2-2; TRBD2 agrees at 9 bases. This CDR3 comprises 18 residues. With 0 bases clipped from V and 5 bases from J, the junction kept 11 bases outside the gene matches. Germline CDR1 and CDR2: SGHNT and YYREEE (reference sequence).